The rows below give T cell receptor beta chains drawn from one sample of a study of blood T cell repertoires in COVID-19. Using immunoSEQ multiplex PCR, the repertoire was profiled, and TCRdb retains in-frame clones only, with some absent. The sample lists 110,000 to 150,000 clones; around 81% were seen once. Sequenced sample: PBMCs or T cells enriched from blood (not recorded which). These TCRs come from a middle-aged woman who had recovered from COVID-19. CDR3s include the opening cysteine and the closing phenylalanine or tryptophan. A D gene is named only where the DNA matches it firmly.

TRBV6-1,TRBJ2-7,NA,CASSSPGQSSYEQYF
TRBV6-5,TRBJ2-7,TRBD2,CASSSTSGGSYEQYF
TRBV7-6,TRBJ1-3,NA,CASSPDGGNTIYF
TRBV7-9,TRBJ2-1,TRBD2,CASSLDTGLAGLEQFF
TRBV15,TRBJ2-3,TRBD2,CATSRWGLADTQYF
TRBV4-2,TRBJ1-3,NA,CASSQAGGVDSGNTIYF
TRBV9,TRBJ1-1,TRBD1,CASSVIPDRDAEAFF
TRBV5-6,TRBJ2-2,TRBD2,CASRRRLAGGPKSGELFF
TRBV3-1/TRBV3-2,TRBJ1-2,NA,CATLGGENGYTF
TRBV13,TRBJ1-1,NA,CASSPGTDRAEAFF
TRBV3-1/TRBV3-2,TRBJ2-3,TRBD2,CASSQAAGGDTDTQYF
TRBV6-6,TRBJ1-5,TRBD1,CASSLRPGTGIDQPQHF
TRBV5-1,TRBJ2-2,TRBD2,CASSLARTSGTLITGELFF
TRBV19,TRBJ2-3,TRBD2,CASSTGLLTDTQYF
TRBV5-1,TRBJ2-2,NA,CASSPSGLSNTGELFF
TRBV30,TRBJ1-3,NA,CAWSRTRIGNTIYF
TRBV5-1,TRBJ1-1,TRBD1,CASRNDRGEAFF
TRBV7-2,TRBJ2-1,NA,CASRRNRAVDNEQFF
TRBV3-1/TRBV3-2,TRBJ1-5,TRBD1,CASSPGQGAGSNQPQHF
TRBV5-4,TRBJ2-7,TRBD1,CASSLGTGGAAQYF
TRBV5-1,TRBJ1-3,NA,CASSAGTRSGNTIYF
TRBV3-1/TRBV3-2,TRBJ2-5,TRBD1,CASRGQGEETQYF
TRBV29-1,TRBJ2-1,TRBD1,CSARDRYSYNEQFF
TRBV4-2,TRBJ2-2,NA,CASSEPNTGELFF
TRBV12-3/TRBV12-4,TRBJ1-5,NA,CASSLGAGQPQHF
TRBV5-1,TRBJ2-7,NA,CASSSGYEQYF
TRBV29-1,TRBJ2-2,NA,CSVMGGTGELFF
TRBV20-1,TRBJ1-4,NA,CSASSRQGWEKLFF
TRBV7-6,TRBJ1-1,NA,CASSVGASTEAFF
TRBV27,TRBJ2-1,NA,CASMSLVEQFF
TRBV27,TRBJ2-7,NA,CASSPNSYEQYF
TRBV9,TRBJ1-1,NA,CASSVGTGTEAFF
TRBV2,TRBJ1-2,NA,CASSATGLGNYGYTF
TRBV3-1/TRBV3-2,TRBJ2-1,TRBD2,CASSQDAGGASYNEQFF
TRBV10-3,TRBJ2-3,NA,CAIRDGTSTDTQYF
TRBV5-1,TRBJ2-7,NA,CASSLGWRGEQYF
TRBV18,TRBJ1-1,NA,CASSTTRNTEAFF
TRBV6-6,TRBJ2-1,NA,CASSSTGSSYNEQFF
TRBV5-8,TRBJ1-2,TRBD1,CASTFGTGGGIYGYTF
TRBV5-1,TRBJ2-1,NA,CAESISYNEQFF
TRBV19,TRBJ2-1,NA,CASSSPVTARYNEQFF
TRBV4-1,TRBJ1-2,NA,CASSQVLGGAYGYTF
TRBV6-6,TRBJ2-1,TRBD2,CASSAALSGTYNEQFF
TRBV5-1,TRBJ2-7,NA,CASSPGQVGSYYEQYF
TRBV6-1,TRBJ1-3,TRBD1,CASSEAGGSGNTIYF
TRBV5-1,TRBJ2-1,TRBD2,CASSPGTSGGGEQFF
TRBV15,TRBJ2-2,TRBD2,CATSREGTIPPTGELFF
TRBV7-8,TRBJ2-1,TRBD2,CASSPGTSGSNEQFF
TRBV7-9,TRBJ2-1,TRBD2,CASRTSGTSYNEQFF
TRBV7-9,TRBJ2-7,TRBD1,CASSQDRGWGEQYF
TRBV3-1/TRBV3-2,TRBJ1-2,NA,CASSQDGPYGYTF
TRBV27,TRBJ1-2,NA,CASSSGAEGGYTF
TRBV25-1,TRBJ1-2,NA,CASSEGGRADYGYTF
TRBV7-9,TRBJ2-2,TRBD1,CASSSLPGQGIFGELFF
TRBV5-6,TRBJ2-7,NA,CASSLFRESAYEQYF
TRBV9,TRBJ1-4,NA,CASSPWAGGDEKLFF
TRBV19,TRBJ1-2,NA,CATGSSEYGYTF
TRBV7-9,TRBJ1-5,TRBD1,CASSLTGTGNQPQHF
TRBV6-1,TRBJ1-2,TRBD1,CASREQPGTGVYGYTF